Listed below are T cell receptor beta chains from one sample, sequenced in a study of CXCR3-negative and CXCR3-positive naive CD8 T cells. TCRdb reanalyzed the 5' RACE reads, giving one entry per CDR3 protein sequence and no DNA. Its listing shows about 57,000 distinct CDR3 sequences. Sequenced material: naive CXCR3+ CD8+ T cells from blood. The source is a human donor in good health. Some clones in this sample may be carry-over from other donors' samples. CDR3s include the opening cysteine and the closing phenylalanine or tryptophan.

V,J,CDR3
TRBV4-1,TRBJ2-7,CASSQDPTLTSTGGYEQYF
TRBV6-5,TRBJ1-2,CASRDPGNYGYTF
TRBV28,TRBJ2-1,CASSELDEQFF
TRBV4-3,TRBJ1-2,CASSQGRLGYTF
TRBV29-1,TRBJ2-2,CSVDTGETGELFF
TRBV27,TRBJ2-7,CASSSRGIHEQYF
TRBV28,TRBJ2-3,CASSTGNTQYF
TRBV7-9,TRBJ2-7,CASSGRTGLPYEQYF
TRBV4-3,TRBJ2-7,CASSWGGRGYEQYF
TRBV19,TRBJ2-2,CATVIGNTGELFF
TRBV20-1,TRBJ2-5,CSASPLQWEGLWEETQYF
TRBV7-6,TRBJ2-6,CASSLYDRVSGANVLTF
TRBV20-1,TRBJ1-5,CSADGSNQPQHF
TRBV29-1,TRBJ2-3,CSVEGQGLEDTQYF
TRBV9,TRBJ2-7,CASSVVAEPYYEQYF
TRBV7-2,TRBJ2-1,CASSRRQGAYNEQFF
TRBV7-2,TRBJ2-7,CASSLGGTEQYF